This T cell receptor (beta chain) was retrieved from a study of T-cell memory formation after mild COVID-19. Notes on the study in general: Day 15 to 85 contracting clones showed balanced CD4/CD8; day 15 to 37 expanders favored CD4+. The finding that pre-infection memory included some responding clones suggested that cross-reactive memory joined. Contracting CD4+ clones sat mainly in CM and EM; CD8+ in EMRA.

After 5'RACE with constant-segment primers, TCR alpha and TCR beta cDNA libraries carrying sample barcodes and UMIs were obtained. In TCRdb, the 5' RACE reads were re-called with MiXCR into one record per CDR3 protein. The sample contains about 470,000 distinct CDR3 sequences, around a quarter of which appear only once. In germline, CDR1 is SGHVS, CDR2 FNYEAQ. This CDR3 has 14 residues. V lost 5 bases and J lost 4, with 11 bases in between. Comment on this clonotype: Its target is unknown.

The chain combines TRBV7-6 with TRBJ2-2; D may correspond to TRBD1 or TRBD2 (6 bases each). The material sequenced was PBMCs or a T cell subset sorted from them (not recorded which). The sequence was obtained from an adult woman who had mild COVID-19 (a few samples of this study predate the infection). Cell type and time point are not known. Here the CDR3 DNA reads TGTGCCAGCAGCCAAAGGGGGGCCACCGGGGAGCTGTTTTTT. Its protein is CASSQRGATGELFF.